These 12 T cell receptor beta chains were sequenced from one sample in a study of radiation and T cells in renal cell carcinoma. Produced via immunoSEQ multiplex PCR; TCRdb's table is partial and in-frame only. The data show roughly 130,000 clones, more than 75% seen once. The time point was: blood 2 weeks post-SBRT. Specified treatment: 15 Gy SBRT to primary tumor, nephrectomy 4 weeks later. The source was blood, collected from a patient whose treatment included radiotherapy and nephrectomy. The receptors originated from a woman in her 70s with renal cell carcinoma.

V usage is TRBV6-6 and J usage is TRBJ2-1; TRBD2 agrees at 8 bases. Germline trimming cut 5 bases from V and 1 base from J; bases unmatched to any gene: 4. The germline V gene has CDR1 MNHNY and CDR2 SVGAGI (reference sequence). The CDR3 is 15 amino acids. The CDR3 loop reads CASSGAGVSYNEQFF. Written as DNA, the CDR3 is TGTGCCAGCAGTGGAGCGGGGGTATCCTACAATGAGCAGTTCTTC.

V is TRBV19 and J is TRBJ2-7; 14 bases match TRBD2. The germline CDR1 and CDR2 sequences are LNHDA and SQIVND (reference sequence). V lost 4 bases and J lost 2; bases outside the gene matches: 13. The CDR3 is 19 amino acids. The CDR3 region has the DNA TGTGCCAGTAGTAGAGTAGTCGGACTAGCGGGGGGAACCCCCTACGAGCAGTACTTC. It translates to CASSRVVGLAGGTPYEQYF. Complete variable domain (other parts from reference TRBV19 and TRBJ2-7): DGGITQSPKYLFRKEGQNVTLSCEQNLNHDAMYWYRQDPGQGLRLIYYSQIVNDFQKGDIAEGYSVSREKKESFPLTVTSAQKNPTAFYLCASSRVVGLAGGTPYEQYFGPGTRLTVT.

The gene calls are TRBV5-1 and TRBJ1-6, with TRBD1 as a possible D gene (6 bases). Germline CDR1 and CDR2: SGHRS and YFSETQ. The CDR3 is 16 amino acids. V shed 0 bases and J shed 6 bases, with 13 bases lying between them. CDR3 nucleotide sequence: TGCGCCAGCAGCTTGGCCCTCGGGACACGTAATTCACCCCTCCACTTT. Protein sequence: CASSLALGTRNSPLHF.

The chain's CDR3 is CASSLGSDQETQYF. The CDR3 DNA sequence: TGTGCCAGCAGCTTAGGCAGCGACCAAGAGACCCAGTACTTC. The V and J genes are TRBV5-4 and TRBJ2-5, with unresolved D. The germline V gene has CDR1 SGHNT and CDR2 YYREEE (reference sequence). The CDR3 contains 14 residues. V was trimmed by 2 bases and J by 0 bases, leaving 8 bases between them.

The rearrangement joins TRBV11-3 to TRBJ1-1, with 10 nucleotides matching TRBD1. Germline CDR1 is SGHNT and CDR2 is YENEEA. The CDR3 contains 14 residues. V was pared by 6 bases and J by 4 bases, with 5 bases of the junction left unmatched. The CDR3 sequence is CASRTTGGFTEAFF. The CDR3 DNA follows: TGTGCCAGCAGAACGACAGGGGGCTTCACTGAAGCTTTCTTT.

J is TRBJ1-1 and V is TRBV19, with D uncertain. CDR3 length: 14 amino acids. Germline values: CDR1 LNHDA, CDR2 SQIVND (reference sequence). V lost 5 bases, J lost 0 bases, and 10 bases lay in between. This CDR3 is CASSPPLMNTEAFF. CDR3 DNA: TGTGCCAGTAGTCCCCCTCTCATGAACACTGAAGCTTTCTTT. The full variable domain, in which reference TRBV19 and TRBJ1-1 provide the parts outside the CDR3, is DGGITQSPKYLFRKEGQNVTLSCEQNLNHDAMYWYRQDPGQGLRLIYYSQIVNDFQKGDIAEGYSVSREKKESFPLTVTSAQKNPTAFYLCASSPPLMNTEAFFGQGTRLTVV.

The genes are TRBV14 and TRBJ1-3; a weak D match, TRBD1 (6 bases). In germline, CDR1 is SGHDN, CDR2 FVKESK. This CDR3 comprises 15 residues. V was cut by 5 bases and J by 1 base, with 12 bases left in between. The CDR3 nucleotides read TGTGCCAGCAGCGACACAGGGTTATCTGGAAACACCATATATTTT. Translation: CASSDTGLSGNTIYF.

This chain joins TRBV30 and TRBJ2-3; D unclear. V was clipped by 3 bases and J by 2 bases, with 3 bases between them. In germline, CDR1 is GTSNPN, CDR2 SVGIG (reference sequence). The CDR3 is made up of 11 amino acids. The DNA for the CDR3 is TGTGCCTGGAGGGACACAGATACGCAGTATTTT. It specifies CAWRDTDTQYF.

This chain's CDR3 is CASSQRVGGGQPQHF. CDR3 DNA sequence: TGCGCCAGCAGCCAGCGCGTGGGGGGCGGTCAGCCCCAGCATTTT. The J gene is TRBJ1-5, the V gene TRBV4-3; tentatively, D is TRBD1 (6 bases). CDR3 length equals 15 residues. Germline CDR1 is LGHNA and CDR2 is YSLEER. Trimming shortened V by 3 bases and J by 6 bases, and 15 bases separated the two germline ends.

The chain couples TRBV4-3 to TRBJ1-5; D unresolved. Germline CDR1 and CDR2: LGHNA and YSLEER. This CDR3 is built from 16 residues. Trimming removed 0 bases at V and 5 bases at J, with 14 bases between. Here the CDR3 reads CASSQDLVDPYQPQHF. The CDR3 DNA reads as TGCGCCAGCAGCCAAGATCTAGTAGACCCATATCAGCCCCAGCATTTT.

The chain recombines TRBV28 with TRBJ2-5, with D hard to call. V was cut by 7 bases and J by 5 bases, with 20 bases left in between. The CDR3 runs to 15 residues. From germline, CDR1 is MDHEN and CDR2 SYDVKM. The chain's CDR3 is CASTRRLTLDETQYF. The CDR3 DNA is TGTGCCAGCACCCGAAGACTGACCCTGGACGAGACCCAGTACTTC.

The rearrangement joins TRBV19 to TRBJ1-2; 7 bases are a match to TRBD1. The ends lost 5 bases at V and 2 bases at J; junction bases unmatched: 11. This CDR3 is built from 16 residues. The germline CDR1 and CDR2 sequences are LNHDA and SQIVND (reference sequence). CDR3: CASSSTGPGLNYGYTF. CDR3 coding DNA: TGTGCCAGTAGTTCGACAGGGCCCGGGTTGAACTATGGCTACACCTTC.